A selection of T cell receptor beta chains follows, all from one sample in a study of OX40 agonist ivuxolimab in advanced cancers. The protocol was immunoSEQ multiplex PCR, while the TCRdb copy is restricted to in-frame clones and leaves out a portion. The data show about 54,000 clones, around 90% seen once. The input for sequencing was CD4+ or CD8+ T cells sorted from blood, taken in a trial of the OX40 agonist ivuxolimab. These receptors originate from an adult with an advanced solid tumor such as melanoma, head and neck, liver or kidney cancer. The CDR3 runs from the conserved cysteine through the conserved F or W. The order of the fields is D gene, V gene, clone size, J gene, CDR3 protein, CDR3 DNA. A D gene is named only where the DNA matches it firmly. Rows give clone size only sometimes, using once, few, many, or a class for an expanded clone.

>NA|TRBV29-1|NA|TRBJ1-3
CSVEDIGVSGNTIYF
TGCAGCGTTGAAGACATAGGGGTTTCTGGAAACACCATATATTTT
>TRBD1|TRBV2|NA|TRBJ1-1
CASSLGQGVTEAFF
TGTGCCAGCAGCCTTGGACAGGGTGTGACTGAAGCTTTCTTT
>TRBD2|TRBV19|NA|TRBJ2-7
CASTIRRGPGGFHSYEQYF
TGTGCCAGTACCATACGCCGGGGCCCGGGAGGTTTCCACTCCTACGAGCAGTACTTC
>TRBD1|TRBV12-5|NA|TRBJ2-1
CASGHGQGANEQFF
TGTGCTAGTGGACACGGACAGGGGGCGAATGAGCAGTTCTTC
>TRBD1|TRBV30|NA|TRBJ1-5
CACAEGAYSNQPQHF
TGTGCCTGTGCGGAGGGGGCCTATAGCAATCAGCCCCAGCATTTT
>NA|TRBV28|NA|TRBJ2-2
CASSSPMGAGEGSGELFF
TGTGCCAGCAGTTCTCCAATGGGGGCGGGAGAAGGATCCGGGGAGCTGTTTTTT
>TRBD2|TRBV11-2|NA|TRBJ2-5
CASSDTGTSGGAIETQYF
TGTGCCAGCAGCGATACCGGGACTAGCGGGGGGGCCATCGAGACCCAGTACTTC
>NA|TRBV19|once|TRBJ1-1
CASSISGAGNTEAFF
TGTGCCAGTAGTATCTCGGGAGCCGGGAACACTGAAGCTTTCTTT
>NA|TRBV7-8|NA|TRBJ2-2
CASLSEDTGELFF
TGTGCCAGCCTAAGTGAGGACACCGGGGAGCTGTTTTTT
>NA|TRBV7-2|NA|TRBJ1-5
CASSEPSPNTDSNQPQHF
TGTGCCAGCAGCGAACCGTCCCCAAACACTGATAGCAATCAGCCCCAGCATTTT
>NA|TRBV6-5|NA|TRBJ1-2
CASSYSGGDGYTF
TGTGCCAGCAGTTACTCAGGGGGAGATGGCTACACCTTC
>NA|TRBV7-9|NA|TRBJ1-1
CASSDPTEEAFF
TGTGCCAGCAGCGACCCGACAGAGGAAGCTTTCTTT
>TRBD1|TRBV6-6|NA|TRBJ1-2
CASSQPRTGHYGYTF
TGTGCCAGCAGTCAACCCCGGACAGGCCACTATGGCTACACCTTC
>NA|TRBV6-5|NA|TRBJ2-7
CASSYGAGPHEQYF
TGTGCCAGCAGTTACGGGGCAGGGCCCCACGAGCAGTACTTC
>TRBD2|TRBV7-8|NA|TRBJ2-1
CASSLNFGTSGSFEQFF
TGTGCCAGCAGCTTAAATTTTGGGACTAGCGGGAGTTTTGAGCAGTTCTTC
>NA|TRBV6-5|NA|TRBJ2-1
CASSYFTGSEQFF
TGTGCCAGCAGTTACTTCACAGGGAGTGAGCAGTTCTTC
>TRBD2|TRBV10-2|NA|TRBJ2-7
CASSDLLAGGYEQYF
TGCGCCAGCAGTGACCTTCTAGCGGGAGGCTACGAGCAGTACTTC
>TRBD1|TRBV13|few|TRBJ1-1
CASSPGQVNTEAFF
TGTGCCAGCAGCCCCGGACAGGTGAACACTGAAGCTTTCTTT
>TRBD1|TRBV5-6|NA|TRBJ1-1
CASSLVGQGNTEAFF
TGTGCCAGCAGTTTGGTAGGACAGGGGAACACTGAAGCTTTCTTT
>NA|TRBV28|once|TRBJ2-7
CASTLGDEQYF
TGTGCCAGCACCCTTGGGGACGAGCAGTACTTC
>TRBD1|TRBV29-1|NA|TRBJ1-2
CSVWTGMGPNYGYTF
TGCAGCGTTTGGACAGGGATGGGGCCAAACTATGGCTACACCTTC
>NA|TRBV13|NA|TRBJ2-6
CASSFKGGPSGANVLTF
TGTGCCAGCAGCTTTAAGGGGGGCCCCTCTGGGGCCAACGTCCTGACTTTC
>NA|TRBV5-1|NA|TRBJ2-5
CASGAQTQYF
TGCGCCAGCGGGGCCCAGACCCAGTACTTC
>NA|TRBV6-6|NA|TRBJ1-3
CASTLEVGNTIYF
TGTGCCAGCACCCTAGAAGTCGGAAACACCATATATTTT
>NA|TRBV6-1|once|TRBJ1-1
CASSEVESGLNTEAFF
TGTGCCAGCAGTGAAGTGGAAAGCGGGTTGAACACTGAAGCTTTCTTT
>TRBD2|TRBV27|NA|TRBJ2-3
CASSLAIAGGADTQYF
TGTGCCAGCAGTTTAGCGATAGCGGGAGGGGCAGATACGCAGTATTTT
>TRBD1|TRBV6-6|NA|TRBJ1-5
CASHFSGTGGYQPQHF
TGTGCCAGCCATTTTTCCGGGACAGGGGGCTATCAGCCCCAGCATTTT
>NA|TRBV7-9|NA|TRBJ1-5
CASSLEGGEPQHF
TGTGCCAGCAGCTTAGAGGGAGGCGAGCCCCAGCATTTT
>NA|TRBV19|NA|TRBJ2-1
CASSIDGGQERDEQFF
TGTGCCAGTAGTATAGACGGGGGGCAGGAAAGGGATGAGCAGTTCTTC
>NA|TRBV27|few|TRBJ1-4
CASSFLGTNEKLFF
TGTGCCAGCAGTTTCTTAGGCACAAATGAAAAACTGTTTTTT
>NA|TRBV7-9|NA|TRBJ2-5
CASSLYGETQYF
TGTGCCAGCAGCTTATATGGGGAGACCCAGTACTTC
>NA|TRBV12-5|NA|TRBJ2-7
CATFYPGGHKQYF
TGTGCTACTTTCTACCCGGGCGGCCACAAGCAGTACTTC
>NA|TRBV7-9|NA|TRBJ2-1
CASTGFYNEQFF
TGTGCCAGCACAGGATTTTACAATGAGCAGTTCTTC
>TRBD2|TRBV30|NA|TRBJ2-7
CAWSVTSDYEQYF
TGTGCCTGGAGCGTAACTAGCGACTACGAGCAGTACTTC
>NA|TRBV4-1|NA|TRBJ1-1
CASSQSPRLGTLGHTEAFF
TGCGCCAGCAGCCAATCTCCCAGGCTAGGGACTCTCGGCCACACTGAAGCTTTCTTT
>NA|TRBV6-1|NA|TRBJ2-7
CASSEALPGLHYEQYF
TGTGCCAGCAGTGAAGCGCTGCCGGGACTTCACTACGAGCAGTACTTC
>NA|TRBV19|NA|TRBJ2-7
CASSIDQGNEQYF
TGTGCCAGTAGTATAGACCAAGGGAACGAGCAGTACTTC
>NA|TRBV6-5|once|TRBJ2-3
CASSGGVGHTDTQYF
TGTGCCAGCAGTGGGGGAGTTGGGCATACAGATACGCAGTATTTT
>NA|TRBV5-1|NA|TRBJ2-1
CASSWTSGNEQFF
TGCGCCAGCAGCTGGACTTCGGGGAATGAGCAGTTCTTC
>TRBD1|TRBV19|once|TRBJ2-1
CASSMVGTGDFYNEQFF
TGTGCCAGTAGTATGGTTGGGACAGGGGACTTCTACAATGAGCAGTTCTTC
>TRBD1|TRBV27|once|TRBJ2-2
CASTDRVTAGELFF
TGTGCCAGCACGGACAGGGTGACAGCCGGGGAGCTGTTTTTT
>TRBD2|TRBV11-2|NA|TRBJ2-3
CASSPTSGRLYTQYF
TGTGCCAGCAGCCCAACTAGCGGGAGACTGTATACGCAGTATTTT
>NA|TRBV27|NA|TRBJ2-7
CASSLDTTYEQYF
TGTGCCAGCAGTCTCGACACGACCTACGAGCAGTACTTC
>NA|TRBV7-9|NA|TRBJ2-7
CASSFIPDRSYEQYF
TGTGCCAGCAGCTTCATTCCCGACAGGTCCTACGAGCAGTACTTC
>TRBD2|TRBV19|few|TRBJ2-2
CASLGTTFTGELFF
TGTGCCAGTCTGGGGACTACCTTCACCGGGGAGCTGTTTTTT
>NA|TRBV29-1|NA|TRBJ2-5
CSVDWGWSWGDQETQYF
TGCAGCGTTGATTGGGGTTGGAGCTGGGGAGACCAAGAGACCCAGTACTTC
>TRBD1|TRBV2|NA|TRBJ2-1
CASSGTGGNEQFF
TGTGCCAGCAGCGGGACAGGGGGCAATGAGCAGTTCTTC
>NA|TRBV4-3|NA|TRBJ2-4
CASSQEPGHLAKNIQYF
TGCGCCAGCAGCCAAGAACCCGGACACCTAGCCAAAAACATTCAGTACTTC
>TRBD1|TRBV27|NA|TRBJ1-1
CASSLIRDSPNTEAFF
TGTGCCAGCAGTTTAATCCGGGACAGCCCGAACACTGAAGCTTTCTTT
>TRBD2|TRBV2|NA|TRBJ2-7
CASSERAGGVYEQYF
TGTGCCAGCAGTGAAAGAGCGGGGGGTGTATACGAGCAGTACTTC
>NA|TRBV30|NA|TRBJ2-2
CAWSGGDTGELFF
TGTGCCTGGAGTGGTGGGGACACCGGGGAGCTGTTTTTT
>NA|TRBV7-6|NA|TRBJ1-4
CASSLRRGTNEKLFF
TGTGCCAGCAGCTTGCGGAGGGGCACTAATGAAAAACTGTTTTTT
>NA|TRBV9|NA|TRBJ2-3
CASSVDGPGTDTQYF
TGTGCCAGCAGCGTAGACGGTCCAGGCACAGATACGCAGTATTTT